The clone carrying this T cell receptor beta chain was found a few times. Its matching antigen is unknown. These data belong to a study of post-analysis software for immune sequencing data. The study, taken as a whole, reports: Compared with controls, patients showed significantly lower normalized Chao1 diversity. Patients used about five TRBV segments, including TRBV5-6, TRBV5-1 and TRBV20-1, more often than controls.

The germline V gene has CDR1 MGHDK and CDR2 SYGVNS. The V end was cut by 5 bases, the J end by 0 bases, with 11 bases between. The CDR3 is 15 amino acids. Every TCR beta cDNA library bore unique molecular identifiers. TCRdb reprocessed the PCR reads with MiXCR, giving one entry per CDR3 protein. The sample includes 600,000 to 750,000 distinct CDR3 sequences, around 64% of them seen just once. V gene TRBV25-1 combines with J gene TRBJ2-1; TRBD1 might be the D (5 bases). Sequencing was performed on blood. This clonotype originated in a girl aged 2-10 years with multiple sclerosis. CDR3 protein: CASSSGIPSYNEQFF. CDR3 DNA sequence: TGTGCCAGCAGTTCAGGGATTCCCTCCTACAATGAGCAGTTCTTC.